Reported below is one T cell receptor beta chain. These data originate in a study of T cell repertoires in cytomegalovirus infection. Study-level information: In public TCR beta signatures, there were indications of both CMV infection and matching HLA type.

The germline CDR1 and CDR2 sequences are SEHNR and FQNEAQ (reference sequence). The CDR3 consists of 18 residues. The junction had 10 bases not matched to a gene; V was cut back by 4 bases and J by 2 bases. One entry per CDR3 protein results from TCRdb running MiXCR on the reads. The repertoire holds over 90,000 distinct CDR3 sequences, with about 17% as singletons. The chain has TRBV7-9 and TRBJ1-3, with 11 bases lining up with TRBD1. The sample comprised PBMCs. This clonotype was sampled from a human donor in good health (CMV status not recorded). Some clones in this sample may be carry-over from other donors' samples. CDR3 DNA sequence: TGTGCCAGCAGCTACGGGACAGGGGGAAGAACTGCTGGAAACACCATATATTTT. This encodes CASSYGTGGRTAGNTIYF.